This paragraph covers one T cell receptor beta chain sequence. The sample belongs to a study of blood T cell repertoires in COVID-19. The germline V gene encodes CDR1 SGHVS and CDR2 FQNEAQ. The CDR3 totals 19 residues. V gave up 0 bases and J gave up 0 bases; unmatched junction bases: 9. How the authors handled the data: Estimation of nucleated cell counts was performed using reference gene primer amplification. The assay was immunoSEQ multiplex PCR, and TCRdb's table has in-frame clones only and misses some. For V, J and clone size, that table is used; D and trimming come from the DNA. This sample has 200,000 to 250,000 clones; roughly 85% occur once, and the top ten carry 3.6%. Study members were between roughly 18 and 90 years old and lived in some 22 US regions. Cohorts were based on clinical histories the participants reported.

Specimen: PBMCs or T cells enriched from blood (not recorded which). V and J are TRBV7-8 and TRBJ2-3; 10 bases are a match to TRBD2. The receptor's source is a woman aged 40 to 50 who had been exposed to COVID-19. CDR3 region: CASSLAIAGGPRSTDTQYF. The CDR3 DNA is TGTGCCAGCAGCTTAGCGATAGCGGGGGGACCCCGCAGCACAGATACGCAGTATTTT.